This TCR beta chain was sequenced during a study of cytomegalovirus exposure and HLA in healthy donors. It was with 60 Vbeta and 13 Jbeta primers that the PCR ran. Measured with immunoSEQ multiplex PCR; TCRdb has only the in-frame clones, and not every one. The sample lists about 210,000 clones, around 84% seen once, with around 0.22% in the top ten. The specimen sequenced was PBMCs. The source is a girl aged 2-10 years in good health and CMV-seronegative.

The CDR3 nucleotides read TGCGCCAGCAGCCACGGGGGACGAGGCTACACCTTC. Its translation is CASSHGGRGYTF. The chain carries TRBV4-1 and TRBJ1-2; possible D gene TRBD1, 5 bases. CDR3 length: 12 amino acids. V shed 3 bases and J shed 8 bases, with 10 bases lying between them. In germline, CDR1 is MGHRA, CDR2 YSYEKL.